Following are 8 T cell receptor beta chains from one sample sequenced in a study of T cells after yellow fever vaccination. TCRdb processed the 5' RACE reads anew with MiXCR; each CDR3 protein has one entry. The data contain a few hundred thousand distinct CDR3 sequences, about 4% of them seen just once; the ten biggest clones take up 20% to 25%. The input for sequencing was PBMCs, taken 5 days after the yellow fever booster vaccination. The receptors shown here come from a man between 18 and 29 years old who received the YFV17D yellow fever vaccine.

This clonotype was picked up a small number of times. This chain uses TRBV4-3 with TRBJ1-6; no firm D call. Trimming cost V 0 bases and J 13 bases, with 16 bases left between them. Germline V CDR1 and CDR2: LGHNA, YSLEER. The length of the CDR3 is 15 residues. CDR3 nucleotide sequence: TGCGCCAGCAGCCAAGATGCAGTCCCGGGTAATCCCCTCCACTTT. This encodes CASSQDAVPGNPLHF.

This clonotype was detected a few times. The chain uses TRBV12-3 or TRBV12-4 and TRBJ2-2; maybe TRBD2 (7 bases). The CDR3 extends over 16 amino acids. Trimming removed 7 bases from V and 8 bases from J, with 23 bases in between. CDR3 DNA sequence: TGTGCCAGCACCCTCAGTGATTGGGGGGGCGGAGGGGAGCTGTTTTTT. Translation gives CASTLSDWGGGGELFF.

This clonotype was detected a few times. CDR3: CATSDFTGAPQHF. CDR3 DNA: TGTGCCACCAGTGACTTTACAGGGGCGCCCCAGCATTTT. The chain uses TRBV24-1 and TRBJ1-5; 7 bases agree with TRBD1. V lost 4 bases, J lost 9 bases, and 5 bases stayed unmatched. Germline V lookup: CDR1 KGHDR, CDR2 SFDVKD. The CDR3 loop spans 13 amino acids.

This clonotype was detected only a few times. The chain combines TRBV2 with TRBJ1-5; 7 bases align to TRBD1. The germline gives CDR1 SNHLY, CDR2 FYNNEI. Germline trimming cut 4 bases from V and 6 bases from J; bases unmatched to any gene: 9. CDR3 length: 15 amino acids. The chain's CDR3 is CASSGTGASAQPQHF. For the CDR3, the DNA is TGTGCCAGCAGTGGAACAGGGGCTTCGGCTCAGCCCCAGCATTTT.

This clonotype has just a few counts. The chain recombines TRBV5-4 with TRBJ1-1, with a weak D call TRBD1 (5 bases). Looked up from germline, CDR1 is SGHNT and CDR2 is YYREEE (reference sequence). This CDR3 is built from 12 residues. V was trimmed by 9 bases and J by 5 bases, leaving 14 bases between them. In DNA, the CDR3 is TGTGCCACCGGTGGGGGGGGAACTGAAGCTTTCTTT. This sequence encodes CATGGGGTEAFF.

This clonotype came up a few times. The chain couples TRBV4-1 to TRBJ1-3; D ambiguous. Germline V gene sequence: CDR1 MGHRA, CDR2 YSYEKL. The CDR3 runs to 17 residues. V shed 0 bases and J shed 2 bases, with 14 bases lying between them. The CDR3 DNA is TGCGCCAGCAGCCAAGAATGGAGCGAAAGGCCTGGAAACACCATATATTTT. Its translation is CASSQEWSERPGNTIYF.

This clonotype was seen more than once but under ten times. The chain joins TRBV4-3 to TRBJ1-2, with D maybe TRBD1 (6 bases). There are 16 residues in the CDR3. Germline loops: CDR1 LGHNA, CDR2 YSLEER. Trimming stripped 0 bases from V and 4 bases from J, with 15 bases between. The CDR3 here is CASSQDRGGAVYGYTF. DNA of the CDR3: TGCGCCAGCAGCCAAGATCGGGGGGGCGCGGTCTATGGCTACACCTTC.

Comments on this clonotype: This may be a read error, as it is one base from a much larger clone. The V call is TRBV20-1, the J call TRBJ2-7; possible D gene TRBD2, 6 bases. The germline V gene encodes CDR1 DFQATT and CDR2 SNEGSKA (reference sequence). The CDR3 extends over 13 amino acids. This CDR3 reads CSAGDRGGYEQYV. The CDR3 nucleotides read TGCAGTGCTGGAGATCGGGGAGGATACGAGCAGTACGTC.